What follows is one T cell receptor (beta chain) and its context. Antigen specificity is unknown. A 120-subject validation cohort, separate from the roughly 700-subject first cohort, supplied the donors. This sample is part of a study of cytomegalovirus exposure and HLA in healthy donors. The study's findings and limits: A subsequent analysis found that TCR clusters from the first cohort also tended to co-occur in the 90 to 150 validation repertoires, with 90% to 95% of cluster scores above 0. The study recorded 150 to 200 TCR beta chains that were cytomegalovirus-associated.

The germline V gene has CDR1 MGHRA and CDR2 YSYEKL. The CDR3 loop spans 17 amino acids. Trimming took 5 bases from V and 0 from J, leaving 19 bases between them. Generated by immunoSEQ multiplex PCR, the TCRdb table keeps only in-frame clones and is missing some. The sample has about 220,000 clones; over 80% are singletons. The chain is built from TRBV4-1 and TRBJ1-1; weak D call: TRBD1 (6 bases). The TCR originated in a woman aged 25 to 39 in good health and CMV-seropositive. What was sequenced was PBMCs. CDR3 in DNA: TGCGCCAGCAGCTCATGGTTCCAGGGGTTGATGAACACTGAAGCTTTCTTT. This translates into CASSSWFQGLMNTEAFF.